This passage covers 26 T cell receptor beta chains from one sample sequenced in a study of blood T cell repertoires in COVID-19 (TCRdb year 2020). The library was built by means of the immunoSEQ multiplex PCR assay. The table comes from immuneACCESS by way of TCRdb, which keeps in-frame sequences with V and J called. Part of the clones is missing from these tables; in studies checked, under half for an unresolved V gene and the rest for unknown reasons. This sample comprises over 200,000 clones, about 87% of them detected only once. 2% to 3% of the sample is held by the ten biggest clonotypes. The source material was peripheral blood. Receptors originate from a man in his thirties or forties with COVID-19, enrolled during active disease.

The CDR3 DNA is TGTGCCAGCAGCTCCAGGGGCGGGCTGAACGAGCAGTACTTC. This gives the protein CASSSRGGLNEQYF. V gene TRBV11-2 combines with J gene TRBJ2-7, with D possibly matching TRBD1 (6 bases). Trimming cost V 4 bases and J 5 bases, with 15 bases left between them. Germline CDR1 is SGHAT and CDR2 is FQNNGV. This CDR3 contains 14 residues.

V and J are TRBV7-9 and TRBJ1-2; D is possibly TRBD1 (6 bases). The CDR3 spans 12 residues. The V gene lost 3 bases and the J gene lost 6 bases, with 8 bases spanning the gap. Germline loops: CDR1 SEHNR, CDR2 FQNEAQ (reference sequence). Here the CDR3 DNA reads TGTGCCAGCAGCTTGGGGGCAAATGGCTACACCTTC. This codes for CASSLGANGYTF.

The chain carries TRBV29-1 and TRBJ1-2; 9 nucleotides align to TRBD1. The trim removed 1 base at V and 6 bases at J, leaving 18 bases unmatched. The CDR3 has 18 amino acids. CDR1 and CDR2 (germline): SQVTM, ANQGSEA. The CDR3 region is CSVEAPGQGIWGQDGYTF. CDR3 in DNA: TGCAGCGTTGAAGCCCCGGGACAGGGAATTTGGGGACAGGATGGCTACACCTTC. The variable domain in full, completed from reference TRBV29-1 and TRBJ1-2, reads SAVISQKPSRDICQRGTSLTIQCQVDSQVTMMFWYRQQPGQSLTLIATANQGSEATYESGFVIDKFPISRPNLTFSTLTVSNMSPEDSSIYLCSVEAPGQGIWGQDGYTFGSGTRLTVV.

V is TRBV9 and J is TRBJ1-3, with 8 bases matching TRBD1. Looked up from germline, CDR1 is SGDLS and CDR2 is YYNGEE. The CDR3 loop spans 17 amino acids. With 0 bases clipped from V and 1 base from J, the junction kept 6 bases outside the gene matches. CDR3 region: CASSVGTTGGSGNTIYF. For the CDR3, the DNA is TGTGCCAGCAGCGTAGGTACCACAGGGGGGTCTGGAAACACCATATATTTT.

This chain connects TRBV6-1 to TRBJ1-5; D might be TRBD1 (6 bases). V was shortened by 2 bases and J by 3 bases, with 8 bases between the two germline ends. The CDR3 consists of 14 residues. Germline-derived CDR1 and CDR2 are MNHNS and SASEGT. The CDR3 protein is CASSETGSNQPQHF. In DNA form, the CDR3 reads TGTGCCAGCAGTGAAACAGGGTCCAATCAGCCCCAGCATTTT.

The rearrangement joins TRBV27 to TRBJ2-3; 8 bases fit TRBD2. CDR3 length equals 16 residues. Germline CDR1 and CDR2: MNHEY and SMNVEV (reference sequence). V was pared by 6 bases and J by 2 bases, with 10 bases of the junction left unmatched. CDR3: CASRDLGRGATDTQYF. CDR3 coding DNA: TGTGCCAGCAGGGACCTGGGGCGGGGGGCCACAGATACGCAGTATTTT.

The genes are TRBV7-2 and TRBJ2-1; 9 bases line up with TRBD2. V lost 0 bases to trimming and J lost 8 bases; unmatched junction nucleotides: 8. CDR3 length: 16 residues. Per the germline V gene, CDR1 is SGHTA and CDR2 is FQGNSA. The CDR3 spells CASSLARAGGSDEQFF. In DNA, the CDR3 is TGTGCCAGCAGCTTAGCACGAGCGGGGGGAAGCGATGAGCAGTTCTTC.

The rearrangement joins TRBV7-9 to TRBJ2-7, with unresolved D. Trimming took off 1 base at V and 1 base at J, with 5 bases between the two ends. CDR3 length: 13 residues. Germline V gives CDR1 SEHNR, CDR2 FQNEAQ (reference sequence). CDR3 nucleotides: TGTGCCAGCAGCTTAGGGGCATCCTACGAGCAGTACTTC. Translated, it gives CASSLGASYEQYF.

This chain links TRBV4-2 with TRBJ1-2; tentative D call: TRBD1 (6 bases). The CDR3 sequence is 15 residues long. Deletions cut 0 bases from V and 5 bases from J, with 13 bases between. Germline V gene lookup returns CDR1 LGHNA and CDR2 YNFKEQ. The CDR3 protein is CASSQDQGQGYGYTF. DNA for the CDR3: TGTGCCAGCAGCCAAGATCAGGGGCAGGGTTATGGCTACACCTTC.

The rearrangement joins TRBV27 to TRBJ1-5, with D perhaps matching TRBD1 (6 bases). The V end lost 3 bases, the J end lost 3 bases, and 24 bases lay between the germline ends. CDR1 and CDR2 (germline): MNHEY, SMNVEV (reference sequence). The CDR3 length is 19 residues. The CDR3 here is CASSFYGRGAGQTNQPQHF. The CDR3 DNA sequence: TGTGCCAGCAGTTTTTACGGGAGGGGGGCCGGACAGACCAATCAGCCCCAGCATTTT.

The V and J genes are TRBV6-5 and TRBJ2-7, with D perhaps matching TRBD1 (5 bases). This CDR3 comprises 14 residues. Germline CDR1 is MNHEY and CDR2 is SVGAGI. With 0 bases removed from V and 7 bases from J, the gap between germline ends came to 13 bases. CDR3 residues: CASSYSAGKGEQYF. In nucleotides, the CDR3 is TGTGCCAGCAGTTACTCGGCAGGGAAGGGGGAGCAGTACTTC.

The V call is TRBV28, the J call TRBJ1-2, with D perhaps matching TRBD1 (6 bases). This CDR3 contains 14 residues. Per the germline V gene, CDR1 is MDHEN and CDR2 is SYDVKM. The V end lost 6 bases, the J end lost 0 bases, and 11 bases lay between the germline ends. The DNA of the CDR3 is TGTGCCAGCAGCAGGGGCAATTCTAACTATGGCTACACCTTC. Protein sequence: CASSRGNSNYGYTF.

The gene calls are TRBV12-5 and TRBJ2-1, with TRBD1 identical over 9 bases. The V gene end was trimmed by 9 bases and the J gene end by 7 bases; junction bases not matched to a gene: 13. The germline gives CDR1 LGHNT, CDR2 FRNRAP. The CDR3 spans 15 residues. CDR3 DNA: TGTGCTAGCGACAACAGGGGGCAGGGGCCTAATGAGCAGTTCTTC. This sequence encodes CASDNRGQGPNEQFF.

V gene TRBV10-3 combines with J gene TRBJ1-1; D not certain. Germline loops: CDR1 ENHRY, CDR2 SYGVKD. The CDR3 is 16 residues long. The germline V and J ends were trimmed by 6 bases and 1 base, with 18 bases remaining between them. Here the CDR3 DNA reads TGTGCCATCAGCGCGGACTTAGGGATGGGGAACACTGAAGCTTTCTTT. It is translated as CAISADLGMGNTEAFF.

This clone was picked up a small number of times. This sequence joins TRBV5-1 and TRBJ2-7; TRBD1 matches 8 bases. Unmatched junction bases numbered 4, after V lost 4 bases and J lost 1 base. The CDR3 covers 14 residues. From germline, CDR1 is SGHRS and CDR2 YFSETQ. The DNA for the CDR3 is TGCGCCAGCAGCCAAGGGACAGGTTCCTACGAGCAGTACTTC. Protein: CASSQGTGSYEQYF.

The V gene is TRBV5-4, the J gene TRBJ1-1; 10 bases agree with TRBD1. Germline V lookup: CDR1 SGHNT, CDR2 YYREEE (reference sequence). This CDR3 comprises 16 residues. Trimming cost V 4 bases and J 3 bases; bases outside gene matches: 9. CDR3 bases: TGTGCCAGCAGCACCAAGACAGGGGGCGCGGACACTGAAGCTTTCTTT. It codes for CASSTKTGGADTEAFF.

The gene calls are TRBV4-1 and TRBJ2-1; perhaps TRBD2 as D (6 bases). The CDR3 extends over 16 amino acids. Trimming took 7 bases from V and 0 from J, leaving 16 bases between them. Germline assignment: CDR1 MGHRA and CDR2 YSYEKL. The CDR3 loop is CASTTSLLSSYNEQFF. Here the CDR3 DNA reads TGCGCCAGCACTACTAGCTTACTGAGCTCCTACAATGAGCAGTTCTTC.

The V and J genes are TRBV6-5 and TRBJ2-7; 9 bases match TRBD1. The V gene's germline CDR1 is MNHEY and CDR2 SVGAGI. CDR3 length equals 14 residues. The trim removed 2 bases at V and 4 bases at J, leaving 3 bases unmatched. The DNA for the CDR3 is TGTGCCAGCAGTTACCGGACAGGGGAATACGAGCAGTACTTC. Residues: CASSYRTGEYEQYF.

The chain joins TRBV7-3 to TRBJ1-6; no reliable D call. The CDR3 is made up of 15 amino acids. Germline V gene sequence: CDR1 SGHTA, CDR2 FQGTGA. V lost 1 base and J lost 9, with 13 bases in between. This CDR3 is CASSLIPGEGSPLHF. For the CDR3, the DNA is TGTGCCAGCAGCTTAATTCCGGGAGAAGGTTCACCCCTCCACTTT.

This CDR3 is CASSFEWTSDPNIQYF. CDR3 DNA: TGTGCCAGCAGTTTTGAATGGACTAGCGACCCAAACATTCAGTACTTC. The genes are TRBV28 and TRBJ2-4, with 9 nucleotides matching TRBD2. Germline values: CDR1 MDHEN, CDR2 SYDVKM. Trimming cost V 3 bases and J 6 bases; bases outside gene matches: 9. The CDR3 is 16 residues long.

The chain carries TRBV10-3 and TRBJ1-6, with a tentative D call TRBD1 (6 bases). In germline, CDR1 is ENHRY, CDR2 SYGVKD. V was cut by 4 bases and J by 9 bases, with 10 bases left in between. This CDR3 is 13 amino acids long. The CDR3 here is CAISGQDGSPLHF. In DNA form, the CDR3 reads TGTGCCATCAGTGGACAGGACGGTTCACCCCTCCACTTT.

This clone appeared once. This sequence joins TRBV6-2 or TRBV6-3 and TRBJ1-1; 11 bases map to TRBD1. The CDR3 totals 15 residues. Looked up from germline, CDR1 is MNHEY and CDR2 is SVGEGT. J gave up 4 bases and V 2 bases, and 3 bases lay outside the gene matches. Here the CDR3 DNA reads TGTGCCAGCAGTTACCTGGACAGGGGGCTCACTGAAGCTTTCTTT. It codes for CASSYLDRGLTEAFF.

The chain recombines TRBV6-5 with TRBJ1-4; TRBD1 matches at 8 bases. The germline CDR1 and CDR2 sequences are MNHEY and SVGAGI. The V and J ends lost 4 bases and 8 bases, in that order; junction bases with no gene match: 9. This CDR3 has 15 amino acids. CDR3 sequence: CASSLNRGKQEKLFF. CDR3 in DNA: TGTGCCAGCAGTTTAAACAGGGGGAAGCAAGAAAAACTGTTTTTT.

The chain links TRBV7-9 to TRBJ1-5; 11 bases fit TRBD1. This CDR3 region has 19 residues. J gave up 2 bases and V 1 base, and 10 bases lay outside the gene matches. Per germline, CDR1 SEHNR and CDR2 FQNEAQ (reference sequence). CDR3 sequence (DNA): TGTGCCAGCAGCTTAGGAGGGGGGACAGGGGGACTTGGCAATCAGCCCCAGCATTTT. It codes for CASSLGGGTGGLGNQPQHF.

This rearrangement joins TRBV3-1 (or the pseudogene TRBV3-2) to TRBJ2-7, with D possibly matching TRBD2 (6 bases). V was shortened by 1 base and J by 8 bases, with 12 bases between the two germline ends. Germline V gene sequence: CDR1 LGHDT, CDR2 YNNKEL (reference sequence). This CDR3 has 13 residues. This chain's CDR3 is CASSQGDSIQQYF. CDR3 DNA: TGTGCCAGCAGCCAAGGGGACTCCATCCAGCAGTACTTC.

The chain recombines TRBV7-9 with TRBJ2-2; 8 nucleotides agree with TRBD2. V shed 3 bases, J shed 3 bases, and the junction held 12 bases outside the gene matches. The CDR3 has 18 amino acids. The V gene's germline CDR1 is SEHNR and CDR2 FQNEAQ (reference sequence). This CDR3 is CASSFGLGGRFDTGELFF. The CDR3 nucleotides read TGTGCCAGCAGCTTTGGACTCGGCGGGAGGTTTGACACCGGGGAGCTGTTTTTT.